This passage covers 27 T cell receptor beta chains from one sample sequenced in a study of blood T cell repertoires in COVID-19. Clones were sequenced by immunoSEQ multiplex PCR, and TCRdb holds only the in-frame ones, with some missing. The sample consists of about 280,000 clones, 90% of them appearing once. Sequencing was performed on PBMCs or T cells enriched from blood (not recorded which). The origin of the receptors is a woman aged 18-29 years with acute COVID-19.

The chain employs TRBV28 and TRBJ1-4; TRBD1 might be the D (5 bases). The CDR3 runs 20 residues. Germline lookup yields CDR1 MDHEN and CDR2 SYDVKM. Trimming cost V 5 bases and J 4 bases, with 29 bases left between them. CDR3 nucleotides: TGTGCCAGCAGTCCACCATCGGTACCAAACAGGCGCACTCTTAATGAAAAACTGTTTTTT. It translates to CASSPPSVPNRRTLNEKLFF.

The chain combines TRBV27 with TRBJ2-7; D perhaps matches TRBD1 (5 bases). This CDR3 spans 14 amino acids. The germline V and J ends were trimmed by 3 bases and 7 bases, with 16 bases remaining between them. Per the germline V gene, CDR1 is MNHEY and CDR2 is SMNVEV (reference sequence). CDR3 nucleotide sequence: TGTGCCAGCAGTTTTCTGGCAGGGCTAGGGGAGCAGTACTTC. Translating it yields CASSFLAGLGEQYF.

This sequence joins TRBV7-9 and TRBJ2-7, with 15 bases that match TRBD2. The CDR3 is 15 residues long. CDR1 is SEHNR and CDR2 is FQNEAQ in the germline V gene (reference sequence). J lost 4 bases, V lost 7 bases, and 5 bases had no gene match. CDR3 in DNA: TGTGCCAGCAACGGACTAGCGGGAGGGCCGTACGAGCAGTACTTC. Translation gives CASNGLAGGPYEQYF.

CDR3 protein: CASSLDTSGNTIYF. CDR3 bases: TGTGCCAGCAGCTTGGACACCTCTGGAAACACCATATATTTT. This sequence joins TRBV5-4 and TRBJ1-3; D is ambiguous. The germline V and J ends were trimmed by 0 bases and 0 bases, with 4 bases remaining between them. This CDR3 spans 14 amino acids. The V gene's germline CDR1 is SGHNT and CDR2 YYREEE (reference sequence).

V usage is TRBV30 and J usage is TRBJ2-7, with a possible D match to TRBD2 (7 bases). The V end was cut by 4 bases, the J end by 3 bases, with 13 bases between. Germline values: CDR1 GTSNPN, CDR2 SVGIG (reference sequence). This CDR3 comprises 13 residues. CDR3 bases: TGTGCCTGGACCGGGCGGGGGCTCTACGAGCAGTACTTC. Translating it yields CAWTGRGLYEQYF.

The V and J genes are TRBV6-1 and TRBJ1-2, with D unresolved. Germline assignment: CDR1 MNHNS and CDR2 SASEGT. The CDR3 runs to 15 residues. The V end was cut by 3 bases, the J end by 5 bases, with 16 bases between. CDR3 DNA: TGTGCCAGCAGTGATCAGATGGAGACCGTGTATGGCTACACCTTC. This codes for CASSDQMETVYGYTF.

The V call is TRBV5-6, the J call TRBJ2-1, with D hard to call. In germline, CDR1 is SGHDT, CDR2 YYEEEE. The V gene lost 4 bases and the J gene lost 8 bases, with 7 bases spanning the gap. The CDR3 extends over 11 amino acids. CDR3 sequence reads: CASSVSDEQFF. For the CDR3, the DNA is TGTGCCAGCAGCGTCTCCGATGAGCAGTTCTTC.

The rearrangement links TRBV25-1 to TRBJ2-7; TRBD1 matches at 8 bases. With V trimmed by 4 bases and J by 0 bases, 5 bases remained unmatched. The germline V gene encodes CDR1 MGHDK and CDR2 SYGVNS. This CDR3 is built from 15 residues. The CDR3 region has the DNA TGTGCCAGCAGTGGGGACAGGCGTCTCTCCTACGAGCAGTACTTC. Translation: CASSGDRRLSYEQYF.

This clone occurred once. DNA for the CDR3: TGTGCCAGCAGTATTAGACAGGGGGAAACGGCTTTCTTT. Translation: CASSIRQGETAFF. J is TRBJ1-1 and V is TRBV27; 9 bases agree with TRBD1. The CDR3 loop spans 13 amino acids. Germline V CDR1 and CDR2: MNHEY, SMNVEV (reference sequence). Losses at the gene ends were 5 bases for V and 11 bases for J; bases not matched to a gene: 9.

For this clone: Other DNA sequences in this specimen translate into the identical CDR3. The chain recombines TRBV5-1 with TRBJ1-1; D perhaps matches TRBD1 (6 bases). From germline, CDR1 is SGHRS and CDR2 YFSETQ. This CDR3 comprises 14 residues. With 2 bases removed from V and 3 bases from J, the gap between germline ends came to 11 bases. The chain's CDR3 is CASSFLSGDTEAFF. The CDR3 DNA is TGCGCCAGCAGCTTTCTTTCAGGGGACACTGAAGCTTTCTTT.

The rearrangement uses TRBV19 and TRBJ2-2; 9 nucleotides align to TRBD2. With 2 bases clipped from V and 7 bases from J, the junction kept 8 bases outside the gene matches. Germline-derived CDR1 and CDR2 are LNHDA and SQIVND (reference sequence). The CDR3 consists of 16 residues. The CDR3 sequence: CASSIYGSGSVGELFF. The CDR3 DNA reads TGTGCCAGTAGTATATACGGTAGCGGGAGCGTCGGGGAGCTGTTTTTT.

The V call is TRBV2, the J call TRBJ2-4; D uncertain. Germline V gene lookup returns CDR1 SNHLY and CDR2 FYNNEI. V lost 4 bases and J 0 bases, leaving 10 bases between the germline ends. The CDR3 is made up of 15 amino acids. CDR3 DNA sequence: TGTGCCAGCAGTGTATCCCTATTAGCCAAAAACATTCAGTACTTC. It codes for CASSVSLLAKNIQYF.

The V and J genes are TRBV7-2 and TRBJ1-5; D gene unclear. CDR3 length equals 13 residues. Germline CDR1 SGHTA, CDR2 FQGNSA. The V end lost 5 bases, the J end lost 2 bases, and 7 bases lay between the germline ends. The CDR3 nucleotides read TGTGCCAGCAGCGTTACAGGCAATCAGCCCCAGCATTTT. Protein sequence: CASSVTGNQPQHF.

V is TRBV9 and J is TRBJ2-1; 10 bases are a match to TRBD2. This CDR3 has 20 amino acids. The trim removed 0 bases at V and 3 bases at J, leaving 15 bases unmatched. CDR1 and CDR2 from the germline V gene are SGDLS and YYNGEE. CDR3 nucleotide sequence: TGTGCCAGCAGCGTAGCTTTGGCTAGCGGGGGTCTAATCCACTACAATGAGCAGTTCTTC. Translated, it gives CASSVALASGGLIHYNEQFF.

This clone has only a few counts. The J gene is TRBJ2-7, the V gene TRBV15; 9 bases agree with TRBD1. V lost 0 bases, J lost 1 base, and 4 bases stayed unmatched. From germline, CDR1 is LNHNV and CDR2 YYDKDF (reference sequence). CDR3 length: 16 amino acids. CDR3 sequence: CATSRDFGTGSYEQYF. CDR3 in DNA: TGTGCCACCAGCAGAGATTTTGGGACAGGGTCCTACGAGCAGTACTTC. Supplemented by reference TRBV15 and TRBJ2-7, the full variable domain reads DAMVIQNPRYQVTQFGKPVTLSCSQTLNHNVMYWYQQKSSQAPKLLFHYYDKDFNNEADTPDNFQSRRPNTSFCFLDIRSPGLGDTAMYLCATSRDFGTGSYEQYFGPGTRLTVT.

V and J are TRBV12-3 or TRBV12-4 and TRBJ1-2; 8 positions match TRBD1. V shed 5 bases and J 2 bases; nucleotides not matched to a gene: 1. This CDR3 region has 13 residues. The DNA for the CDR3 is TGTGCCAGCAGTCGGACAGGGAACTATGGCTACACCTTC. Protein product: CASSRTGNYGYTF.

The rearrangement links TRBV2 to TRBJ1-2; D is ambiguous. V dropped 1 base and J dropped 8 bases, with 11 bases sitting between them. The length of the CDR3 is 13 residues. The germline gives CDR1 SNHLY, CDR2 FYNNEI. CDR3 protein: CASSEEFGKGYTF. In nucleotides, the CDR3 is TGTGCCAGCAGTGAAGAATTCGGGAAGGGCTACACCTTC.

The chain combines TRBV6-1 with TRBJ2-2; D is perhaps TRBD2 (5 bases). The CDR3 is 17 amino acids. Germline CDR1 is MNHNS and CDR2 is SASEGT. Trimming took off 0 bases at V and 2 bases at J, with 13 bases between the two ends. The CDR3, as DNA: TGTGCCAGCAGTGAAGCGCTGGCTAGCTCCAACACCGGGGAGCTGTTTTTT. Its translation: CASSEALASSNTGELFF.

CDR3 nucleotides: TGTGCCAGCAGTTTACTCGCCGAGTACGAGCAGTACTTC. Translating gives CASSLLAEYEQYF. The chain couples TRBV27 to TRBJ2-7; D is ambiguous. This CDR3 has 13 residues. In germline, CDR1 is MNHEY, CDR2 SMNVEV (reference sequence). The germline V and J ends were trimmed by 2 bases and 4 bases, with 9 bases remaining between them.

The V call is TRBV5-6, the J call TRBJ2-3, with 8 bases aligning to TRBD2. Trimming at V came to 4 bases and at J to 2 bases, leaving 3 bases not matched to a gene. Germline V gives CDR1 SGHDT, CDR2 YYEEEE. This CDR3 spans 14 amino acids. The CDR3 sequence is CASSVSGTTDTQYF. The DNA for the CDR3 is TGTGCCAGCAGCGTTAGCGGGACCACAGATACGCAGTATTTT.

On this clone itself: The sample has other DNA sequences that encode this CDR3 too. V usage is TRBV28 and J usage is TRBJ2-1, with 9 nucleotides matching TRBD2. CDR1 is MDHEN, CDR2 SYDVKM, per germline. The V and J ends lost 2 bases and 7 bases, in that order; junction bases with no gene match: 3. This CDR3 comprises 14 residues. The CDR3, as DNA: TGTGCCAGCAGTTTAGCGGGAGGGGGTAATGAGCAGTTCTTC. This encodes CASSLAGGGNEQFF.

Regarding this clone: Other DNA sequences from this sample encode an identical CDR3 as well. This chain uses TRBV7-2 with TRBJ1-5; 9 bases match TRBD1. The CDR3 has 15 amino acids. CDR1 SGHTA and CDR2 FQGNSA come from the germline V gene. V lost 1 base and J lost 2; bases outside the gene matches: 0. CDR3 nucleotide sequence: TGTGCCAGCAGCTTAGACAGGGGGCGCAATCAGCCCCAGCATTTT. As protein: CASSLDRGRNQPQHF.

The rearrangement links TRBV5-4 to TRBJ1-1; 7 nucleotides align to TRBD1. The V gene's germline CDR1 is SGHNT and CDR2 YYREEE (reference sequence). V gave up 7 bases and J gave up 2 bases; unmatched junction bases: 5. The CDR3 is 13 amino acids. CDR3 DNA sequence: TGTGCCAGCCTAAGGGACAGCAACACTGAAGCTTTCTTT. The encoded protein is CASLRDSNTEAFF.

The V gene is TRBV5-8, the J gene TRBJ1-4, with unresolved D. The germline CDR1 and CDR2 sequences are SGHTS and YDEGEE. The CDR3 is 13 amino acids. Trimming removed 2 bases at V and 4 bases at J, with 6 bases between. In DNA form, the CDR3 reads TGTGCCAGCAGCTTAACTCTTAATGAAAAACTGTTTTTT. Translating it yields CASSLTLNEKLFF.

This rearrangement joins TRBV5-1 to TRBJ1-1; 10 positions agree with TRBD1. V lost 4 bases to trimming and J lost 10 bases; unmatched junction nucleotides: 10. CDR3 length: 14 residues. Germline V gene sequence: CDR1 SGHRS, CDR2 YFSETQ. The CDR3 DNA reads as TGCGCCAGCAGCCAGTCGGGACAGGGGTTAGGAGCTTTCTTT. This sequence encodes CASSQSGQGLGAFF.

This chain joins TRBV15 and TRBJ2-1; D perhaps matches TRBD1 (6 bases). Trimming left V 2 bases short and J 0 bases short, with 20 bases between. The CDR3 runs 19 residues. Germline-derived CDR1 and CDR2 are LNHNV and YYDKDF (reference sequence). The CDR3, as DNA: TGTGCCACCAGCAGACCCTTACAGGGACGACTTAGCTCCTACAATGAGCAGTTCTTC. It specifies CATSRPLQGRLSSYNEQFF.

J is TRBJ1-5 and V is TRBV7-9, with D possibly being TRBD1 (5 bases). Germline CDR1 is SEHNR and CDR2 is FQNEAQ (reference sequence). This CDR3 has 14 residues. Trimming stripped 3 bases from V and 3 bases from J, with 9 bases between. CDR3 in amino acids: CASSFDSYNQPQHF. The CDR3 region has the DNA TGTGCCAGCAGCTTTGACAGCTACAATCAGCCCCAGCATTTT. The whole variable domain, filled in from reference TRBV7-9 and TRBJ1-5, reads DTGVSQNPRHKITKRGQNVTFRCDPISEHNRLYWYRQTLGQGPEFLTYFQNEAQLEKSRLLSDRFSAERPKGSFSTLEIQRTEQGDSAMYLCASSFDSYNQPQHFGDGTRLSIL.